This section outlines one T cell receptor (beta chain) sequence together with its context. Authors' analysis steps: The authors estimated nucleated cell counts from reference gene primer amplification. Repertoires were generated with immunoSEQ multiplex PCR, while TCRdb's copy carries only in-frame clones and drops some. From that table come the V and J calls and clone size; the DNA was used to work out D and trimming. The table has about 330,000 clones, nearly 90% seen once. CDR1 and CDR2 from the germline V gene are LGHDT and YNNKEL (reference sequence). CDR3 size: 18 residues. V lost 5 bases, J lost 5 bases, and 19 bases stayed unmatched. These data originate in a study of blood T cell repertoires in COVID-19. Overall study: T cells, B-cell-depleted T cells, or PBMCs provided the cDNA or gDNA that served as material.

The specimen sequenced was PBMCs or T cells enriched from blood (not recorded which). V and J are TRBV3-1 (or the pseudogene TRBV3-2) and TRBJ2-5, with TRBD1 matching 8 bases. The clonotype was recovered from a woman in her thirties who had recovered from COVID-19. CDR3 bases: TGTGCCAGCAGCGTGGAGGGGTTGTTCACAGGGGGTTATGAGACCCAGTACTTC. This sequence encodes CASSVEGLFTGGYETQYF.